The source of this TCR beta chain is a study of vaccination effects on CD4 cells after COVID-19. Concerning this clone itself: The antigen is unknown.

Study-level points and caveats: Clonal contraction was marked in infection- and vaccine-induced clones late after vaccination. There were few convalescent patients in the study and no early post-infection timepoints. Cross-reactivity toward common cold coronaviruses was confined to only 1 of 255 vaccine-induced clones in healthy vaccinees.

Some clones are missing from TCRdb's copy, which holds only in-frame ones; the method was immunoSEQ multiplex PCR. Found here are 25,000 to 30,000 clones, less than 85% of them singletons; the top ten hold roughly 10%. J gave up 4 bases and V 6 bases, and 8 bases lay outside the gene matches. Germline V gives CDR1 MGHRA, CDR2 YSYEKL. The CDR3 is 14 amino acids. Before any sequencing was done, the ViraFEST assay used viral peptide pools to expand antigen-specific CD4+ T cells. The authors isolated CD4+ T cells after nine to eleven days of culture. Two-dose BNT162b2 or mRNA-1273 vaccination was given to participants. Nucleocapsid antibody tests were negative, and the vaccine recipients had no prior SARS-CoV-2 infection.

The receptor was isolated from a human donor who received a COVID-19 vaccine. The J gene is TRBJ1-1, the V gene TRBV4-1; 7 bases fit TRBD1. Source: CD4+ T cells from PBMCs cultured with HCoV-NL63 spike peptides, taken after COVID-19 vaccination. The CDR3 protein is CASRRGGGVTEAFF. The CDR3 DNA reads as TGCGCCAGCAGGCGCGGAGGGGGCGTCACTGAAGCTTTCTTT.